The clone carrying this T cell receptor (beta chain) was recorded once. Clones were sequenced by immunoSEQ multiplex PCR, and TCRdb holds only the in-frame ones, with some missing. The sample carries 400,000 to 450,000 clones, more than 80% recorded once. The data derive from a study of control samples from healthy donors and cancer patients. Germline CDR1 SGHRS, CDR2 YFSETQ. CDR3 length equals 16 residues. V lost 2 bases and J lost 2, with 16 bases in between. This receptor was taken from a man aged 40-50 years with head and neck cancer. Sample: PBMCs. The chain employs TRBV5-1 and TRBJ1-2, with a possible D match to TRBD1 (6 bases). CDR3 in amino acids: CASSFLTGPGNYGYTF. The CDR3 DNA follows: TGCGCCAGCAGCTTCCTCACAGGGCCGGGCAACTATGGCTACACCTTC. Combining the CDR3 with reference TRBV5-1 and TRBJ1-2 gives the whole variable domain KAGVTQTPRYLIKTRGQQVTLSCSPISGHRSVSWYQQTPGQGLQFLFEYFSETQRNKGNFPGRFSGRQFSNSRSEMNVSTLELGDSALYLCASSFLTGPGNYGYTFGSGTRLTVV.